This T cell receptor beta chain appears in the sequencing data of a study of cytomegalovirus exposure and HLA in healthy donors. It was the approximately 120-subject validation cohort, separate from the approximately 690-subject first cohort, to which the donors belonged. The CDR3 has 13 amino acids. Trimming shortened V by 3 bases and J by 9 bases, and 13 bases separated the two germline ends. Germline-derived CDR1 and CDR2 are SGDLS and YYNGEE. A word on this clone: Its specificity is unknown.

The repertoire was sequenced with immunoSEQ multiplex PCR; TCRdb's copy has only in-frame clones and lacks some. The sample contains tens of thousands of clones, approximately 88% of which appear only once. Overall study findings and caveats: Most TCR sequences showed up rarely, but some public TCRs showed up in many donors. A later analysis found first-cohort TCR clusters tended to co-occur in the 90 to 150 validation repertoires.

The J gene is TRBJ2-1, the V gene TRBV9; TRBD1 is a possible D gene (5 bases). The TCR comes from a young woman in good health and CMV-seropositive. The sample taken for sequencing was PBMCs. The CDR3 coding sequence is TGTGCCAGCAGCGCCAGTCCTGGGGCTGAGCAGTTCTTC. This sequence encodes CASSASPGAEQFF. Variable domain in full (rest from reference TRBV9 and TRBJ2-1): DSGVTQTPKHLITATGQRVTLRCSPRSGDLSVYWYQQSLDQGLQFLIQYYNGEERAKGNILERFSAQQFPDLHSELNLSSLELGDSALYFCASSASPGAEQFFGPGTRLTVL.